These T cell receptor beta chains were read from a single sample in a study of cytomegalovirus exposure and HLA in healthy donors. Produced via immunoSEQ multiplex PCR; TCRdb's table is partial and in-frame only. The specimen's table records more than 95,000 clones. Sequencing was performed on PBMCs. Every receptor here comes from a man aged 18 to 29 in good health and CMV-seronegative. CDR3s include the opening cysteine and the closing phenylalanine or tryptophan.

V: TRBV4-1; CDR3: CASSRDRVDSYGYTF
V: TRBV4-1; CDR3: CASSQLQGVGYTF
V: TRBV19; CDR3: CASSTQGAGGTQYF
V: TRBV28; CDR3: CASSGGDTERGYTF
V: TRBV27; CDR3: CASSFGGGRTEAFF
V: TRBV30; CDR3: CAWSVWTGSDEQYF
V: TRBV14; CDR3: CASSQDRGELFF
V: TRBV10-1; CDR3: CASSQGPGQGAQPSYNEQFF
V: TRBV18; CDR3: CASSRDRGRQETQYF
V: TRBV18; CDR3: CASSPLPIRTGLGYTF